The rows below give T cell receptor beta chains drawn from one sample of a study of blood T cells in healthy people across ages. TCRdb called the 5' RACE reads again in MiXCR, with one record for every CDR3 protein. The profile shows 600,000 or so distinct CDR3 sequences, approximately 30% of them singletons. Sequencing was done on a sample of blood. The origin of the receptors is a woman aged 80 or over in good health. Both conserved end residues are part of each CDR3. The order of the fields is V gene, J gene, CDR3 protein.

TRBV14	TRBJ2-7	CASSQDPGRGFGEQYF
TRBV20-1	TRBJ2-7	CSASIQEYEQYF
TRBV7-3	TRBJ2-5	CASSPGTSGGAKTQYF
TRBV7-2	TRBJ2-2	CASSARQAGGTGELFF
TRBV4-3	TRBJ1-2	CASSQGRLGGGAGGYTF
TRBV12-3/TRBV12-4	TRBJ1-1	CASSPPRNTEAFF
TRBV20-1	TRBJ2-5	CSAISPETQYF
TRBV6-2/TRBV6-3	TRBJ2-2	CASRRTNTGELFF
TRBV4-3	TRBJ2-1	CASSQLATSYNEQFF
TRBV29-1	TRBJ2-1	CSVAQLQGYNEQFF
TRBV30	TRBJ1-6	CAWGGLGADSPLHF
TRBV9	TRBJ2-7	CASTKGQGIYEQYF
TRBV2	TRBJ1-4	CASSEALQFTGEKLFF
TRBV18	TRBJ2-1	CASSPGTSGRSEQFF
TRBV7-2	TRBJ2-3	CASSLGGPQRRYF
TRBV20-1	TRBJ2-3	CSASTSASTDTQYF
TRBV20-1	TRBJ2-5	CSAAPVGQQETQYF
TRBV7-2	TRBJ1-3	CASSPTTLGNTIYF
TRBV12-3/TRBV12-4	TRBJ2-2	CASSPGVERTGELFF